The clone carrying this T cell receptor (beta chain) was observed a handful of times. As it was prepared, the TCRbeta library received unique molecular identifiers. Each CDR3 protein is one row after TCRdb ran MiXCR on the PCR reads. The table shows approximately 520,000 distinct CDR3 sequences, with approximately 32% occurring only once. The record originates from a study of T-cell reconstitution after alpha-beta-depleted transplantation in children. This TCR was sampled from a human donor who donated a stem cell graft to a child with aplastic anemia. Sample: PBMCs from the stem cell graft donor, taken from the stem cell graft.

CDR3 residues: CSVVGQHSYNEQFF. CDR3 coding DNA: TGCAGCGTCGTGGGACAGCACTCCTACAATGAGCAGTTCTTC. The V call is TRBV29-1, the J call TRBJ2-1; 7 bases are shared with TRBD1. This CDR3 spans 14 amino acids. Trimming at V came to 6 bases and at J to 0 bases, leaving 5 bases not matched to a gene. The germline V gene encodes CDR1 SQVTM and CDR2 ANQGSEA.